The TCR beta chain under discussion was sequenced for a study of CD4 and CD8 cells across lung adenocarcinoma regions. Localized lung adenocarcinoma, a non-small cell lung cancer, affected the donors. At least ten counts were recorded for this clonotype. Via MiXCR, TCRdb re-called the PCR reads, giving one row per CDR3 protein. The table has about 12,000 distinct CDR3 sequences, over 45% seen once. The CDR3 consists of 13 residues. The germline CDR1 and CDR2 sequences are MNHNS and SASEGT. V was clipped by 6 bases and J by 4 bases, with 10 bases between them. The chain carries TRBV6-1 and TRBJ2-1; D possibly corresponds to TRBD2 (5 bases). This receptor was taken from a male donor with lung adenocarcinoma. The CD4 and CD8 labels of this study may be unreliable. Source material: CD8+ T cells from the margin of a lung tumor. Here the CDR3 reads CASSGGRYNEQFF. As DNA, the CDR3 is TGTGCCAGCAGCGGAGGACGGTACAATGAGCAGTTCTTC.